This T cell receptor beta chain was identified during a study of cytomegalovirus exposure and HLA in healthy donors. Per the germline V gene, CDR1 is MNHEY and CDR2 is SMNVEV (reference sequence). Germline trimming cut 5 bases from V and 0 bases from J; bases unmatched to any gene: 4. The CDR3 spans 15 residues. This clone was counted a single time. Its matching antigen is unknown. Broader study findings: The study labeled more than 150 TCR beta chains cytomegalovirus-associated. Subsequent analysis found a tendency for first-cohort TCR clusters to co-occur within the 120 or so validation repertoires.

Using immunoSEQ multiplex PCR, the repertoire was profiled, and TCRdb retains in-frame clones only, with some absent. The sample has about 150,000 clones, around 93% seen once. The sample was PBMCs. The chain uses TRBV27 and TRBJ2-1; 7 nucleotides match TRBD1. The sequence was obtained from a young man in good health and CMV-seropositive. CDR3 sequence reads: CASSQQGSSYNEQFF. CDR3 in DNA: TGTGCCAGCAGTCAACAGGGGAGCTCCTACAATGAGCAGTTCTTC.